This TCR beta chain was found in a study of CD8+ T cells in alopecia areata. cDNA serving as the sequencing template came from extracted, reverse transcribed RNA. Method: immunoSEQ multiplex PCR; TCRdb's copy keeps in-frame clones and lacks some. The sample was found to contain 250,000 or so clones, and every one recurs. Concerning this clone: Mouse gene names apply.

The sorting of pooled cutaneous lymph node cells relied on CD4, CD8alpha, NKG2D, NKG2ACE and other markers. The TCR sequence derives from a C3H/HeJ mouse with alopecia areata. The strain's MHC type: H2-k. Sample: CD4+ T cells sorted from a lymph node.

CDR3 in amino acids: CASSRFTEVFF. The sequenced CDR3 bases are TGTGCCAGCAGCAGGTTCACA. The rearrangement joins TRBV19 to TRBJ1-1; D is undetermined. The CDR3 extends 4 residues past the end of the read, so its final part is completed from the germline J gene. Trimming took off 5 bases at V and 4 bases at J, with 6 bases between the two ends. CDR1 FNHDT and CDR2 SITEND come from the germline V gene (reference sequence). The CDR3 spans 11 residues.